A selection of T cell receptor beta chains follows, all from one sample in a study of T cell responses to AZD1222 COVID-19 vaccine. The table came from immunoSEQ multiplex PCR; TCRdb's copy has only in-frame clones and leaves some out. The sample gives about 99,000 clones, 88% of which show up once; 20% is in the top ten. Sample: peripheral blood, taken on day 0 of AZD1222 vaccination. The receptor source for this set is an adult in good health. Both conserved end residues are part of each CDR3. The D gene is left open where the match is weak. Clone size appears in some rows only: once, few, many, or a class for an expanded clone.

D,size,J,V,DNA,CDR3
NA,once,TRBJ1-1,TRBV10-3,TGTGCCTCAAGGGGACAACAGAACACTGAAGCTTTCTTT,CASRGQQNTEAFF
TRBD1,NA,TRBJ1-1,TRBV11-1,TGTGCCAGCAGCCCGGACAGGGGGCGGACTGAAGCTTTCTTT,CASSPDRGRTEAFF
NA,few,TRBJ1-5,TRBV30,TGTGCCTGGAGTGGGGTGAAGAGGGATCAGCCCCAGCATTTT,CAWSGVKRDQPQHF
NA,NA,TRBJ2-1,TRBV6-4,TGTGCCAACTCCCACCGGACAAGCAATGAGCAGTTCTTC,CANSHRTSNEQFF
TRBD1,NA,TRBJ1-1,TRBV5-1,TGCGCCAGCAGCGGGCAGGGGGCCCTTGGCACTGAAGCTTTCTTT,CASSGQGALGTEAFF
NA,NA,TRBJ2-7,TRBV29-1,TGCAGCGTTGAAATGGTGGAGGGCCTCTCCTACGAGCAGTACTTC,CSVEMVEGLSYEQYF
TRBD1,NA,TRBJ1-2,TRBV5-1,TGCGCCAGCAGCATGACAGGGGGGGACTATGGCTACACCTTC,CASSMTGGDYGYTF
NA,NA,TRBJ1-1,TRBV12-3/TRBV12-4,TGTGCCAGCAGTTCAAGGGAGAACACTGAAGCTTTCTTT,CASSSRENTEAFF
NA,NA,TRBJ1-5,TRBV15,TGTGCCACCAGCAGAGACAGGGATCAGCCCCAGCATTTT,CATSRDRDQPQHF
NA,NA,TRBJ2-7,TRBV19,TGTGCCAGTAGTTTGGCGCAGGGACGTTCCTACGAGCAGTACTTC,CASSLAQGRSYEQYF